A single T cell receptor beta chain is shown here with its context. Some clones are missing from TCRdb's copy, which holds only in-frame ones; the method was immunoSEQ multiplex PCR. The sample includes a few hundred thousand clones, roughly nine tenths of them seen just once. V lost 0 bases, J lost 6 bases, and 4 bases stayed unmatched. The CDR3 consists of 15 residues. From germline, CDR1 is KGHSH and CDR2 LQKENI. The data stem from a study of blood T cell repertoires in COVID-19. Clinical history reported by participants formed the basis on which cohorts were assigned. The TCR comes from a man between 25 and 39 years old who had recovered from COVID-19. This chain joins TRBV18 and TRBJ1-5, with TRBD1 matching 8 bases. Material for sequencing was PBMCs or T cells enriched from blood (not recorded which). The CDR3 DNA follows: TGTGCCAGCTCACCACCTACAGGGGGGGGTCAGCCCCAGCATTTT. It codes for CASSPPTGGGQPQHF.